Following are 31 T cell receptor beta chains from one sample sequenced in a study of blood T cell repertoires in COVID-19. The protocol was immunoSEQ multiplex PCR, while the TCRdb copy is restricted to in-frame clones and leaves out a portion. This table holds about 49,000 clones, around 78% found once. The material sequenced was peripheral blood. Every receptor here comes from a human donor in a cohort sampled during active COVID-19.

The V call is TRBV25-1, the J call TRBJ2-2, with 7 bases fitting TRBD2. The CDR3 runs 15 residues. V lost 4 bases and J lost 3; bases outside the gene matches: 5. The germline V gene encodes CDR1 MGHDK and CDR2 SYGVNS. The CDR3, as DNA: TGTGCCAGCAGTGCTAGCGGTCGTTACACCGGGGAGCTGTTTTTT. This gives the protein CASSASGRYTGELFF.

The V call is TRBV25-1, the J call TRBJ2-7, with D possibly being TRBD2 (5 bases). Germline loops: CDR1 MGHDK, CDR2 SYGVNS. This CDR3 contains 16 residues. V was pared by 2 bases and J by 4 bases, with 18 bases between. CDR3 sequence (DNA): TGTGCCAGCAGTGAAATGTTCGGGGAAACCCAGTACGAGCAGTACTTC. Its translation is CASSEMFGETQYEQYF.

The sample holds a few counts of this clone. The chain is built from TRBV5-1 and TRBJ1-4; D perhaps matches TRBD1 (5 bases). Germline V gives CDR1 SGHRS, CDR2 YFSETQ. The CDR3 has 13 residues. V was trimmed by 1 base and J by 8 bases, leaving 9 bases between them. The DNA for the CDR3 is TGCGCCAGCAGCTTGTCTCAGGGAGAAAAACTGTTTTTT. Protein sequence: CASSLSQGEKLFF.

This chain joins TRBV12-3 or TRBV12-4 and TRBJ1-2; D might be TRBD1 (6 bases). Trimming stripped 4 bases from V and 2 bases from J, with 8 bases between. CDR3 length: 13 amino acids. The CDR3 reads CASSYRENYGYTF. The CDR3 DNA follows: TGTGCCAGCAGTTACAGGGAGAACTATGGCTACACCTTC.

Here the CDR3 DNA reads TGCGCCAGCAGCCCGGGACAGGGCAGATATGGCTACACCTTC. This encodes CASSPGQGRYGYTF. This chain joins TRBV4-1 and TRBJ1-2, with 9 positions matching TRBD1. Trimming cost V 4 bases and J 5 bases; bases outside gene matches: 5. Germline V gene lookup returns CDR1 MGHRA and CDR2 YSYEKL. This CDR3 has 14 residues.

This chain joins TRBV7-2 and TRBJ2-3, with D tentatively TRBD1 (5 bases). The CDR3 has 15 amino acids. Between the trimmed V and J ends, which lost 4 bases and 2 bases, there was a span of 13 bases. The germline CDR1 and CDR2 sequences are SGHTA and FQGNSA. The CDR3 region is CASSYVAGITDTQYF. DNA for the CDR3: TGTGCCAGCAGCTACGTGGCAGGGATCACAGATACGCAGTATTTT. The entire variable domain, with the rest obtained from reference TRBV7-2 and TRBJ2-3, is as follows: GAGVSQSPSNKVTEKGKDVELRCDPISGHTALYWYRQSLGQGLEFLIYFQGNSAPDKSGLPSDRFSAERTGGSVSTLTIQRTQQEDSAVYLCASSYVAGITDTQYFGPGTRLTVL.

This clone was detected once. The J gene is TRBJ1-2, the V gene TRBV18; no clear D gene. The CDR3 is 14 amino acids. Germline assignment: CDR1 KGHSH and CDR2 LQKENI. The V end lost 1 base, the J end lost 4 bases, and 10 bases lay between the germline ends. CDR3 nucleotides: TGTGCCAGCTCACCACAGGAGAAGAGCTATGGCTACACCTTC. Residues: CASSPQEKSYGYTF.

The chain is built from TRBV27 and TRBJ1-1, with D perhaps TRBD1 (5 bases). V was shortened by 6 bases and J by 4 bases, with 15 bases between the two germline ends. This CDR3 is built from 14 residues. Germline loops: CDR1 MNHEY, CDR2 SMNVEV (reference sequence). The CDR3 protein is CASSPVRVGTEAFF. CDR3 coding DNA: TGTGCCAGCAGCCCCGTCAGGGTGGGCACTGAAGCTTTCTTT.

The V gene is TRBV7-2, the J gene TRBJ2-1; TRBD1 might be the D (6 bases). Between the trimmed V and J ends, which lost 4 bases and 4 bases, there was a span of 14 bases. CDR3 size: 15 residues. Per germline, CDR1 SGHTA and CDR2 FQGNSA. The CDR3 bases are TGTGCCAGCAGCTCTGATGGACAGCCATACAATGAGCAGTTCTTC. Protein sequence: CASSSDGQPYNEQFF.

This rearrangement joins TRBV9 to TRBJ2-5, with 9 bases matching TRBD1. The CDR3 totals 15 residues. Germline values: CDR1 SGDLS, CDR2 YYNGEE. V shed 0 bases, J shed 7 bases, and the junction held 7 bases outside the gene matches. The CDR3 protein is CASSVVTGGYGTQYF. The CDR3 coding sequence is TGTGCCAGCAGCGTAGTGACAGGGGGGTATGGGACCCAGTACTTC.

The V call is TRBV7-2, the J call TRBJ1-5, with 7 bases identical to TRBD1. V gave up 6 bases and J gave up 3 bases; unmatched junction bases: 8. From germline, CDR1 is SGHTA and CDR2 FQGNSA. CDR3 length equals 15 residues. The CDR3, as DNA: TGTGCCAGCAGTCTTTCGACAGGGAACAATCAGCCCCAGCATTTT. It encodes CASSLSTGNNQPQHF. Full variable domain (missing parts from reference TRBV7-2 and TRBJ1-5): GAGVSQSPSNKVTEKGKDVELRCDPISGHTALYWYRQSLGQGLEFLIYFQGNSAPDKSGLPSDRFSAERTGGSVSTLTIQRTQQEDSAVYLCASSLSTGNNQPQHFGDGTRLSIL.

The V gene is TRBV24-1, the J gene TRBJ2-3; 11 bases line up with TRBD1. The J segment lost 6 bases and the V segment lost 5 bases, leaving 15 bases of the junction unmatched. CDR3 size: 18 residues. Germline CDR1 KGHDR, CDR2 SFDVKD. CDR3 sequence: CATSVPPGQGVLGDTQYF. The CDR3 nucleotides are TGTGCCACCAGTGTTCCTCCGGGACAGGGGGTATTGGGGGATACGCAGTATTTT.

The chain has TRBV19 and TRBJ1-5; 9 nucleotides agree with TRBD1. The germline gives CDR1 LNHDA, CDR2 SQIVND (reference sequence). V dropped 3 bases and J dropped 0; count of bases not matched to a gene: 9. CDR3 size: 18 residues. Here the CDR3 reads CASSIYGQGTYSNQPQHF. The CDR3 DNA reads TGTGCCAGTAGTATTTACGGACAGGGGACATATAGCAATCAGCCCCAGCATTTT.

The chain couples TRBV6-5 to TRBJ1-1; tentatively, D is TRBD1 (6 bases). Per germline, CDR1 MNHEY and CDR2 SVGAGI. The CDR3 totals 16 residues. Trimming removed 1 base at V and 7 bases at J, with 19 bases between. The CDR3 coding sequence is TGTGCCAGCAGTTACTTTGAACAGGGTCTAAAGAATGAAGCTTTCTTT. Translated, it gives CASSYFEQGLKNEAFF.

The DNA for the CDR3 is TGTGCCAGCAGTGGGCGGACAGGGGCTGAAGCTTTCTTT. Its translation: CASSGRTGAEAFF. V gene TRBV2 combines with J gene TRBJ1-1; 9 bases map to TRBD1. Germline trimming cut 4 bases from V and 6 bases from J; bases unmatched to any gene: 3. Germline CDR1 reads SNHLY; CDR2 reads FYNNEI. The CDR3 is 13 amino acids. The full variable domain, its missing parts supplied by reference TRBV2 and TRBJ1-1, is EPEVTQTPSHQVTQMGQEVILRCVPISNHLYFYWYRQILGQKVEFLVSFYNNEISEKSEIFDDQFSVERPDGSNFTLKIRSTKLEDSAMYFCASSGRTGAEAFFGQGTRLTVV.

Regarding this clone: Germline and junction disagree at one end, which may indicate a read error. This rearrangement joins TRBV6-1 to TRBJ1-3, with D perhaps matching TRBD1 (5 bases). The CDR3 is made up of 13 amino acids. The germline gives CDR1 MNHNS, CDR2 SASEGT. CDR3 DNA: TGTGCCAGCAGAGAAGGGGCGGGAAACACCATATATTTT. It specifies CASREGAGNTIYF.

This clone was picked up one time. V usage is TRBV5-1 and J usage is TRBJ1-4; 8 bases are shared with TRBD1. In germline, CDR1 is SGHRS, CDR2 YFSETQ. After removal of 4 bases from V and 3 bases from J, the junction contained 17 bases not matched to a gene. This CDR3 is 19 amino acids long. CDR3 sequence reads: CASSTESGTGQPSNEKLFF. CDR3 in DNA: TGCGCCAGCAGCACCGAATCCGGGACAGGCCAACCATCTAATGAAAAACTGTTTTTT.

The rearrangement links TRBV19 to TRBJ2-7; D is perhaps TRBD2 (6 bases). Trimming pared 4 bases from V and 3 bases from J, leaving 13 bases between. This CDR3 comprises 14 residues. Germline lookup yields CDR1 LNHDA and CDR2 SQIVND (reference sequence). CDR3 sequence reads: CASSTGTFLYEQYF. The DNA of the CDR3 is TGTGCCAGTAGTACTGGGACTTTTCTCTACGAGCAGTACTTC.

CDR3 nucleotide sequence: TGTGCCAGCAGTTACGGCAGGGCGTATGGTTCACCCCTCCACTTT. This codes for CASSYGRAYGSPLHF. The J gene is TRBJ1-6, the V gene TRBV6-5, with D possibly TRBD1 on 5 matching bases. This CDR3 is built from 15 residues. CDR1 is MNHEY and CDR2 is SVGAGI in the germline V gene. The V and J ends lost 2 bases and 9 bases respectively, with 14 bases between them.

The V gene is TRBV7-9, the J gene TRBJ2-2; TRBD1 agrees at 7 bases. Trimming cost V 4 bases and J 3 bases; bases outside gene matches: 5. This CDR3 comprises 15 residues. Germline-derived CDR1 and CDR2 are SEHNR and FQNEAQ (reference sequence). CDR3 in DNA: TGTGCCAGCAGCTCCCACAGGGGTGACACCGGGGAGCTGTTTTTT. Protein sequence: CASSSHRGDTGELFF.

This chain uses TRBV11-2 with TRBJ1-6; D is possibly TRBD1 (5 bases). Trimming removed 5 bases from V and 7 bases from J, with 21 bases in between. The germline gives CDR1 SGHAT, CDR2 FQNNGV. The CDR3 covers 17 residues. The chain's CDR3 is CASSERGLPESNSPLHF. For the CDR3, the DNA is TGTGCCAGCAGCGAAAGGGGCTTACCCGAGAGCAATTCACCCCTCCACTTT.

The chain links TRBV19 to TRBJ1-4; possible D gene TRBD1, 6 bases. Germline assignment: CDR1 LNHDA and CDR2 SQIVND (reference sequence). This CDR3 spans 13 amino acids. V lost 10 bases and J lost 7, with 16 bases in between. CDR3 DNA sequence: TGTGCCACCCGAGGGACACTTGGTGAAAAACTGTTTTTT. Protein: CATRGTLGEKLFF.

The chain joins TRBV9 to TRBJ1-2; tentatively, D is TRBD1 (6 bases). Germline V gene lookup returns CDR1 SGDLS and CDR2 YYNGEE. Between the trimmed V and J ends, which lost 4 bases and 5 bases, there was a span of 15 bases. The CDR3 runs 14 residues. Written as DNA, the CDR3 is TGTGCCAGCAGCCCTGTCGGGGGGGCTTATGGCTACACCTTC. This codes for CASSPVGGAYGYTF.

The rearrangement joins TRBV14 to TRBJ2-3, with 11 bases aligning to TRBD2. Germline CDR1 and CDR2: SGHDN and FVKESK. V was clipped by 1 base and J by 3 bases; unmatched bases: 6. CDR3 length: 17 residues. The CDR3 region has the DNA TGTGCCAGCAGCCAAGTCTCATCTAGCGGGGGGACAGATACGCAGTATTTT. Protein product: CASSQVSSSGGTDTQYF.

The chain couples TRBV5-6 to TRBJ1-6; D not certain. The CDR3 consists of 15 residues. V lost 4 bases and J 14 bases, leaving 22 bases between the germline ends. In germline, CDR1 is SGHDT, CDR2 YYEEEE. The CDR3 nucleotides read TGTGCCAGCAGCCTGTCTCCAACCCTGGGAGGAGCCCTCCACTTT. Translated: CASSLSPTLGGALHF.

This clone turned up a few times. The gene calls are TRBV6-2 or TRBV6-3 and TRBJ1-4; tentatively, D is TRBD1 (6 bases). The germline V and J ends were trimmed by 6 bases and 5 bases, with 19 bases remaining between them. Germline V lookup: CDR1 MNHEY, CDR2 SVGEGT. The CDR3 is 16 amino acids. The CDR3 loop reads CASSDRRQVKNEKLFF. The CDR3 nucleotides read TGTGCCAGCAGCGACCGCCGACAGGTTAAGAATGAAAAACTGTTTTTT.

This clone was found a few times. The chain joins TRBV3-1 (or the pseudogene TRBV3-2) to TRBJ2-7; TRBD1 aligns across 10 bases. After removal of 6 bases from V and 2 bases from J, the junction contained 7 bases not matched to a gene. Germline-derived CDR1 and CDR2 are LGHDT and YNNKEL (reference sequence). This CDR3 has 15 amino acids. The CDR3, as DNA: TGTGCCAGCAGTAGGTGGGGACAGGGGACCTACGAGCAGTACTTC. This gives the protein CASSRWGQGTYEQYF.

The chain uses TRBV6-2 or TRBV6-3 and TRBJ2-5; the match to TRBD1 covers 11 bases. Germline lookup yields CDR1 MNHEY and CDR2 SVGEGT. V was pared by 2 bases and J by 4 bases, with 9 bases of the junction left unmatched. The CDR3 runs 17 residues. The CDR3 nucleotides read TGTGCCAGCAGTTACGTCCTCACCGGGACAGGGGGAGAGACCCAGTACTTC. This encodes CASSYVLTGTGGETQYF.

The chain joins TRBV19 to TRBJ2-1; tentatively, D is TRBD1 or TRBD2 (5 bases each). Germline-derived CDR1 and CDR2 are LNHDA and SQIVND (reference sequence). V lost 10 bases and J 7 bases, leaving 23 bases between the germline ends. The CDR3 consists of 15 residues. DNA of the CDR3: TGTGCCACTAGCCCCAGTGAAGTGTCAGGGAATGAGCAGTTCTTC. This sequence encodes CATSPSEVSGNEQFF.

V and J are TRBV14 and TRBJ1-1, with 7 bases identical to TRBD1. The V segment lost 1 base and the J segment 5 bases; nucleotides outside the gene matches: 7. The length of the CDR3 is 15 residues. Per germline, CDR1 SGHDN and CDR2 FVKESK. The CDR3 loop is CASSQGTGRWTEAFF. The CDR3 nucleotides read TGTGCCAGCAGCCAAGGGACAGGTCGGTGGACTGAAGCTTTCTTT.

The chain employs TRBV7-2 and TRBJ2-2, with a weak D call TRBD1 (6 bases). Germline CDR1 and CDR2: SGHTA and FQGNSA. The CDR3 extends over 16 amino acids. Trimming stripped 2 bases from V and 6 bases from J, with 16 bases between. The CDR3 protein is CASSLYTGTLAGELFF. In DNA form, the CDR3 reads TGTGCCAGCAGCTTATATACAGGGACATTGGCCGGGGAGCTGTTTTTT.